The table lists the clone carrying this TCR beta chain with a count of one. Its antigen is as yet unknown. These data are taken from a study of post-analysis software for immune sequencing data. Points from the study as a whole: The study found TRBV5-6, TRBV5-1 and TRBV20-1 among 4 or 5 TRBV segments more frequent in patients than controls. Patients with multiple sclerosis recorded significantly lower normalized Chao1 diversity than controls, the study found. F-measure co-clustering was strong for batch-matched samples.

The authors incorporated unique molecular identifiers into the TCR beta cDNA libraries. Each CDR3 protein is one row after TCRdb ran MiXCR on the PCR reads. The sample has roughly 670,000 distinct CDR3 sequences; approximately 60% are singletons. The CDR3 totals 14 residues. The germline gives CDR1 LGHDT, CDR2 YNNKEL (reference sequence). Trimming removed 3 bases from V and 8 bases from J; junction bases left unmatched: 9. The chain combines TRBV3-1 with TRBJ1-2; 7 nucleotides match TRBD1. The sample consisted of blood. The clonotype was recovered from a girl under 10 years old with multiple sclerosis. CDR3 residues: CASSQSETGNGYTF. The CDR3 bases are TGTGCCAGCAGCCAGTCTGAGACAGGGAACGGCTACACCTTC.